The following is a T cell receptor (beta chain) sequence with its context. Which antigen it targets is not known. In this CDR3 the conserved last residue, phenylalanine or tryptophan, is missing, so a read error is likely. This record comes from a study (dated by TCRdb to about 2015). Regarding the research as a whole: The study examined whether tumor-infiltrating Tregs in breast cancer are drawn from blood Tregs or arise in situ by conversion from other CD4+ T cell subsets.

The memory CD4+ T cell population was isolated based on a CD4+CD45RO+CD25- phenotype. Tregs, naive and memory CD4+ T cells from tumor, blood and ipsilateral draining lymph nodes of about five breast cancer patients underwent full-length TCR alpha and beta sequencing. Tumor tissue and lymph nodes obtained by ipsilateral axillary dissection were perfused with PBS, cut into small pieces and digested using collagenase I and hyaluronidase. Mononuclear cells from lymph nodes or approximately 50 ml of peripheral blood were isolated by Ficoll density gradient centrifugation. Sorted cell populations were confirmed by FACS to exceed 90% purity. The study at large found these results: In terms of TCR gene usage, tumor memory CD4+ T cells clustered together with blood and lymph node memory CD4+ cells, as well as with lymph node naive CD4+ cells. The greatest overlap of tumor-infiltrating Treg TCR alpha and beta sequences was with tumor naive CD4+ T cells, followed next by blood naive CD4+ T cells. Rather than covering whole repertoires, validation in the larger cohort was restricted to a single TCR beta V-J rearrangement.

The CDR3 numbers 13 amino acids, ends counted. CDR3 DNA is the only sequence kept; it has 39 bases, read in frame from the first base. V gives up 5 bases and J gives up 2 bases, and the segment between their germline ends measures 9 bases. Looking up the germline V gene yields CDR1 MDHEN and CDR2 SYDVKM. Full-length TCR variable regions were amplified by 5' RACE PCR using constant-region reverse primers, and then by semi-nested PCR using Nested Universal Primer A. Using the ReliaPrep RNA Cell Miniprep System, total RNA was extracted, and the SMARTer RACE 5'/3' Kit was then used to reverse transcribe the RNA into 5'RACE-ready cDNA. Full-length TCR alpha and beta libraries were barcoded with multiplex adaptors and sequenced on an Illumina MiSeq. From the authors' description of their analysis: For each of nine subset-tissue groups, sequencing data from the five patients were pooled, and the groups were compared by unsupervised clustering of TCR gene usage. The Morisita-Horn index was used to calculate repertoire similarity, with shared sequences weighted by how much each contributed to each repertoire. TCRdb reprocessed the public reads (quality trimming at Q25 with fastp, clone calling with MiXCR) and kept in-frame beta chains. Here each entry gathers all rows of one CDR3 protein and keeps the most common genes and DNA. The V and J calls here are based on TCRdb, not the publication. The sample profile shows roughly 64,000 distinct CDR3 sequences; around a fifth of them were found once. The ten largest clones represent 2.9% of the sample.

The sequence was collected from a female donor with breast cancer. Sequencing input: memory CD4+ T cells sorted from a lymph node. In the paper's terms, the cell subset or site label means: memory CD4+ T cells, CD4+CD45RO+CD25-. The chain is encoded by TRBV28 joined to TRBJ1-2; TRBD1 is a possible D gene, resting on 5 matching bases. The DNA reads TGTGCCAGCAGTCCGGGGGGGAACTATGGCTACACCGTC. The translation is CASSPGGNYGYTV.